This T cell receptor beta chain comes out of a study of Ad26.COV2.S vaccination and SARS-CoV-2 variants. Study findings and constraints: Ad26.COV2.S recipients had broader spike-specific TCRs (P = 0.0014). Reported post-vaccination CD8+ and CD4+ T cell responses to spike showed substantial breadth.

Produced via immunoSEQ multiplex PCR; TCRdb's table is partial and in-frame only. The sample carries hundreds of thousands of clones, more than 70% recorded once. The germline gives CDR1 LGHNA, CDR2 YNFKEQ. Trimming took 6 bases from V and 6 from J, leaving 12 bases between them. The CDR3 totals 13 residues. This sample's treatment: about 20 received Ad26.COV2.S at low or high dose, single or two shots; about five received placebo; per-sample allocation not given. Collection of samples fell on day 63 after the first vaccine or placebo injection. Donation came from an adult in Boston who was aged 18-55 years. The shot given was an Ad26 vector that makes Wuhan-strain SARS-CoV-2 spike. This clone was detected only a few times. Its specificity is unknown.

This TCR was recovered from a person between 18 and 60 years old who received the Ad26.COV2.S COVID-19 vaccine or a placebo. The chain uses TRBV4-2 and TRBJ2-1; possibly TRBD2 for D (5 bases). The specimen comprised peripheral blood, sampled in a trial of Ad26.COV2.S vaccine versus placebo. The CDR3 reads CASSWSGANEQFF. CDR3 DNA: TGTGCCAGCAGTTGGAGCGGAGCCAATGAGCAGTTCTTC.